This paragraph covers one T cell receptor beta chain sequence. What it binds is not known. From approximately 490 ng total RNA, TCR beta cDNA was generated with a primer in the constant region. The TCR beta library was amplified through three nested multiplex PCR rounds in a modified ARM-PCR procedure. Both of the initial two PCR rounds ran for around 9 cycles and employed TRBV1-TRBV30 forward primers alongside a C-beta reverse primer. TCRdb independently ran MiXCR on the multiplex PCR reads; one entry per CDR3 protein. This repertoire shows about 330,000 distinct CDR3 sequences, almost 65% found once; its top ten account for about 6.1%. The data were taken from a study of tumor-infiltrating lymphocytes in primary liver carcinoma. Findings and caveats of the study: Tumors and blood were compared for top-250-clone fraction, and tumors had the significantly higher value (p = 0.039). The overlap of tumor-adjacent and tumor-blood pairs was smaller than that of tumor region pairs.

The blood RNA (from unsorted whole blood) was obtained, and germline DNA was also extracted. Patients showed chronic HBV infection and an absence of prior treatment. Researchers reported drawing around 3.6 milliliters of peripheral blood before surgery. This CDR3 contains 14 residues. V was clipped by 0 bases and J by 7 bases, with 11 bases between them. The germline gives CDR1 SGHVS, CDR2 FQNEAQ. The chain joins TRBV7-8 to TRBJ2-3; D is perhaps TRBD2 (5 bases). Sequencing input: peripheral blood. This clonotype was sampled from a man in his forties with primary liver carcinoma and hepatitis B virus infection. CDR3 DNA sequence: TGTGCCAGCAGCTTAGCCGATAGCGCAAATACGCAGTATTTT. Amino acid sequence: CASSLADSANTQYF.